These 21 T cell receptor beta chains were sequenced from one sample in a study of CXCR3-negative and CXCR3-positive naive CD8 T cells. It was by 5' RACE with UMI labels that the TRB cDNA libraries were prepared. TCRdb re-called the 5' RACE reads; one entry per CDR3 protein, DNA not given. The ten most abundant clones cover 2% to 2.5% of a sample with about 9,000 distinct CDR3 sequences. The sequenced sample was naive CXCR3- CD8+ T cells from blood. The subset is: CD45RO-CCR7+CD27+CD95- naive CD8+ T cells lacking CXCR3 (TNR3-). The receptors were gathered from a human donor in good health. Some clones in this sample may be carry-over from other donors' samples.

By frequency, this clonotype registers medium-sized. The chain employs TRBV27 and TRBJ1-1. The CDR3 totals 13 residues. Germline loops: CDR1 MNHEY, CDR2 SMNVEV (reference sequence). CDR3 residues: CASTLGENTEAFF.

The CDR3 is CASSSGHLSTEAFF. V is TRBV12-3 or TRBV12-4 and J is TRBJ1-1; the D call of TRBD1 rests on TCRdb alone, since no DNA is present to check it. The CDR3 totals 14 residues.

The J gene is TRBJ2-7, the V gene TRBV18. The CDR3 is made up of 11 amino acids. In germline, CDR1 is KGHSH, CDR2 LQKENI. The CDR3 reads CASSPAYEQYF.

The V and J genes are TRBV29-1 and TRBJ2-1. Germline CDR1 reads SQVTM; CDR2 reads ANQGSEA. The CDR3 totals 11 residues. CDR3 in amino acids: CSGGSQNEQFF.

The CDR3 loop reads CASRTDKLGLSYNEQFF. The rearrangement links TRBV28 to TRBJ2-1; TCRdb lists TRBD1, though no DNA is available to test this call. The CDR3 sequence is 17 residues long. Germline V lookup: CDR1 MDHEN, CDR2 SYDVKM. Based on the CDR3 plus reference TRBV28 and TRBJ2-1, the full variable domain is DVKVTQSSRYLVKRTGEKVFLECVQDMDHENMFWYRQDPGLGLRLIYFSYDVKMKEKGDIPEGYSVSREKKERFSLILESASTNQTSMYLCASRTDKLGLSYNEQFFGPGTRLTVL.

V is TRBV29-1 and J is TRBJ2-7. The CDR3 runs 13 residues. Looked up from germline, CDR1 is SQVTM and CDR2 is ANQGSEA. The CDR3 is CSVYTGSSYEQYF.

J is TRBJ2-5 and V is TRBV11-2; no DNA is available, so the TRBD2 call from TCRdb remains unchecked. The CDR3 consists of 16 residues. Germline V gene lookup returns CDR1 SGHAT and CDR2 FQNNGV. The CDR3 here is CASSPVTREDQETQYF.

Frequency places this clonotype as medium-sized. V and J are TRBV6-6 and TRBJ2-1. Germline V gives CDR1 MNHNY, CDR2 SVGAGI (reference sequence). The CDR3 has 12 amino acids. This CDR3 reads CASSYSYNEQFF.

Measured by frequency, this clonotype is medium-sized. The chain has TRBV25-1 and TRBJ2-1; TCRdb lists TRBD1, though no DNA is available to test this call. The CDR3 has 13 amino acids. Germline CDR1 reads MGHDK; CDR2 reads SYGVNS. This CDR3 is CASSRDRGYEQFF.

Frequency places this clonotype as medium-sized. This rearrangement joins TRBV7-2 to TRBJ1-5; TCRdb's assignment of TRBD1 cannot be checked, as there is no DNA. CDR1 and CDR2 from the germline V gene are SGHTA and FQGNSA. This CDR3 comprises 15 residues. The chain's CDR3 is CASSLEGTGNQPQHF.

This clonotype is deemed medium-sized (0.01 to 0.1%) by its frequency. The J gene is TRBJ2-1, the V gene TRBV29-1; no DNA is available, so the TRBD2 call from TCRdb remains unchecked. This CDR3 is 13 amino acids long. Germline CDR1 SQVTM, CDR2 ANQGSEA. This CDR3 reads CSVEPRGAREQFF.

The CDR3 here is CASSYEREVDTQYF. The chain uses TRBV6-6 and TRBJ2-3; the D call of TRBD2 rests on TCRdb alone, since no DNA is present to check it. Germline CDR1 MNHNY, CDR2 SVGAGI (reference sequence). This CDR3 comprises 14 residues.

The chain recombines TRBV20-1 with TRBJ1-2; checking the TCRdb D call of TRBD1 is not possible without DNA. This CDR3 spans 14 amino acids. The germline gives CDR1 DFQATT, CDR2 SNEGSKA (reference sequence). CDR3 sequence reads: CSASVAPWGAGYTF.

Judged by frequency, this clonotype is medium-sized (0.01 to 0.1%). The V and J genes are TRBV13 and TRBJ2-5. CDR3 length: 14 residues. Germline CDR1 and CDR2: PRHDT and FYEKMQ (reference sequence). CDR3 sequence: CASSLELVQETQYF.

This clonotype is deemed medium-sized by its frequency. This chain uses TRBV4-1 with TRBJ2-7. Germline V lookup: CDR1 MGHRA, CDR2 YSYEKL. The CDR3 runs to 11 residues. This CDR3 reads CASSQSEQQYF.

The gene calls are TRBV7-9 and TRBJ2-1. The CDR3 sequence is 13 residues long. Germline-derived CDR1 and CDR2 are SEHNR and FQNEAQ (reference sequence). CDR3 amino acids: CASSLTPYNEQFF.

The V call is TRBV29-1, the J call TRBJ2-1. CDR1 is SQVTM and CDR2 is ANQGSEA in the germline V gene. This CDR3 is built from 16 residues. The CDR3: CSVEDPDSSSYNEQFF.

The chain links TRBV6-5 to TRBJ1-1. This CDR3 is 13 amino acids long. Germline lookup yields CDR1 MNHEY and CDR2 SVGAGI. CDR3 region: CASSYGRNTEAFF.

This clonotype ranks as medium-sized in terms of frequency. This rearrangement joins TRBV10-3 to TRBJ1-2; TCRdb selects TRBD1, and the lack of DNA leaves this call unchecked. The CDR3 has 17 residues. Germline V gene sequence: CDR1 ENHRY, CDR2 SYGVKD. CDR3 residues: CAISESWTGGSLYGYTF.

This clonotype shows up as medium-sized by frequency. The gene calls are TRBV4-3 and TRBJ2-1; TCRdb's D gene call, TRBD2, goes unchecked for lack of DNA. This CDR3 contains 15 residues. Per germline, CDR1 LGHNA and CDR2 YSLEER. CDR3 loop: CASRMGLAVYNEQFF.

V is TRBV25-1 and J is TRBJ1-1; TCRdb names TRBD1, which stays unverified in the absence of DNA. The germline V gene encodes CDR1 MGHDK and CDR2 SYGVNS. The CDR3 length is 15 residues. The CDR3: CASSEWAGMNTEAFF.